Listed here are 12 T cell receptor beta chains from one sample, sequenced in a study of relationships among human T cell subsets (dated by TCRdb to the early 2010s). Once CD4+CD56+ NKT cells had been removed, anti-CD294 beads were used to select Th2 cells as CD4+CD25-CD294+ cells. Library construction relied on multiplex PCR. Sequenced on a 454 GS FLX. TCR alpha and beta CDR3 regions were amplified from mRNA by semiquantitative ARM-PCR. In ARM-PCR, tagged nested gene-specific primers were applied first, and communal superprimers then carried out the exponential amplification. The public sequencing data were trimmed at Q25 with fastp and processed into clonotypes with MiXCR by TCRdb, which kept only in-frame beta chains. Records with the same CDR3 protein are collapsed into one entry carrying the most frequent genes and DNA. This sample comprises about 4,000 distinct CDR3 sequences, 45% to 60% of them detected only once. The ten largest make up more than 2.5% of the sample.

The sample consisted of CD4+ Th2 cells sorted from blood. Taken with the paper, the label for cell subset or site translates to: CD4+CD25-CD294+ T helper 2 cells. The receptor source for this set is a middle-aged man in good health.

The rearrangement joins TRBV12-3 or TRBV12-4 to TRBJ1-4, with D unclear. The CDR3 is 16 residues long. With 4 bases removed from V and 0 bases from J, the gap between germline ends came to 12 bases. CDR3 amino acids: CASSSGEFATNEKLFF. The DNA for the CDR3 is TGTGCCAGCAGTTCCGGCGAATTTGCAACTAATGAAAAACTGTTTTTT.

This sequence joins TRBV5-1 and TRBJ1-2; D gene uncertain. The CDR3 runs 13 residues. Per the germline V gene, CDR1 is SGHRS and CDR2 is YFSETQ. With 4 bases removed from V and 0 bases from J, the gap between germline ends came to 7 bases. The DNA of the CDR3 is TGCGCCAGCAGCCAACGGACTAACTATGGCTACACCTTC. Protein sequence: CASSQRTNYGYTF.

V is TRBV18 and J is TRBJ2-5; D remains ambiguous. The V and J ends lost 4 bases and 1 base respectively, with 19 bases between them. This CDR3 has 17 residues. Looked up from germline, CDR1 is KGHSH and CDR2 is LQKENI. The chain's CDR3 is CASSRRDPVALQETQYF. As DNA, the CDR3 is TGTGCCAGCTCACGGAGAGACCCAGTAGCCCTCCAAGAGACCCAGTACTTC.

This clonotype has just a few counts. This chain links TRBV12-3 or TRBV12-4 with TRBJ2-3; 9 bases map to TRBD2. This CDR3 is 14 amino acids long. V was clipped by 6 bases and J by 1 base; unmatched bases: 2. CDR3 coding DNA: TGTGCCAGCAGGGCTAGCGGGGGCACAGATACGCAGTATTTT. Translation gives CASRASGGTDTQYF.

The chain couples TRBV28 to TRBJ2-2; 9 bases fit TRBD1. From germline, CDR1 is MDHEN and CDR2 SYDVKM. Losses at the gene ends were 1 base for V and 4 bases for J; bases not matched to a gene: 7. This CDR3 contains 17 residues. The CDR3 coding sequence is TGTGCCAGCAGTTTATTTCCGGGACAGGGAGTCACCGGGGAGCTGTTTTTT. It codes for CASSLFPGQGVTGELFF.

The rearrangement uses TRBV11-2 and TRBJ2-3; TRBD1 matches 11 bases. Germline V gene data show CDR1 as SGHAT and CDR2 as FQNNGV. The CDR3 is 14 residues long. J lost 4 bases, V lost 5 bases, and 2 bases had no gene match. The CDR3 loop is CASSQGQGADTQYF. The CDR3, as DNA: TGTGCCAGCAGCCAGGGACAGGGGGCAGATACGCAGTATTTT.

The chain employs TRBV20-1 and TRBJ2-7; no clear D gene. Germline lookup yields CDR1 DFQATT and CDR2 SNEGSKA (reference sequence). The CDR3 runs 12 residues. With 1 base removed from V and 5 bases from J, the gap between germline ends came to 9 bases. The CDR3 loop is CSARAYKNEQYF. Here the CDR3 DNA reads TGCAGTGCTAGAGCCTACAAGAACGAGCAGTACTTC.

In its sample, this clonotype was seen a few times. J is TRBJ2-7 and V is TRBV20-1; possibly TRBD2 for D (7 bases). There are 14 residues in the CDR3. Germline lookup yields CDR1 DFQATT and CDR2 SNEGSKA (reference sequence). Trimming stripped 6 bases from V and 6 bases from J, with 21 bases between. CDR3 bases: TGCAGTGCGGGGGGGGCTAGCCCTGCTCGCGAGCAGTACTTC. Its translation: CSAGGASPAREQYF.

V gene TRBV25-1 combines with J gene TRBJ2-4; 7 positions agree with TRBD1. Germline V lookup: CDR1 MGHDK, CDR2 SYGVNS. Losses at the gene ends were 10 bases for V and 3 bases for J; bases not matched to a gene: 6. The CDR3 covers 13 residues. In DNA form, the CDR3 reads TGTGCCAACCGACAGGGCCTCAAAAACATTCAGTACTTC. Its protein is CANRQGLKNIQYF.

This clonotype was seen a few times. The genes are TRBV11-1 and TRBJ2-7, with 9 bases fitting TRBD2. J was trimmed by 2 bases and V by 6 bases; bases with no gene match: 5. The CDR3 consists of 14 residues. The germline V gene encodes CDR1 SGHAT and CDR2 FQDESV (reference sequence). In nucleotides, the CDR3 is TGTGCCAGCAGGAGCGGGAGGACCGCCTACGAGCAGTACTTC. Protein: CASRSGRTAYEQYF.

This chain joins TRBV11-2 and TRBJ2-7; 10 bases fit TRBD2. The CDR3 loop spans 16 amino acids. CDR1 and CDR2 (germline): SGHAT, FQNNGV. Trimming at V came to 5 bases and at J to 3 bases, leaving 10 bases not matched to a gene. CDR3 residues: CASSPGLLAGHYEQYF. The CDR3 DNA sequence: TGTGCCAGCAGCCCCGGACTACTAGCGGGACACTACGAGCAGTACTTC.

With regard to this clonotype: Sequence at one end of the junction differs from germline and may be a read error. The CDR3 coding sequence is TGTGCCATCAGTGTATCTGACACCGCCTACGAGCAGTGCTTC. It yields the protein CAISVSDTAYEQCF. V and J are TRBV10-3 and TRBJ2-7, with D uncertain. Looked up from germline, CDR1 is ENHRY and CDR2 is SYGVKD. The CDR3 contains 14 residues.